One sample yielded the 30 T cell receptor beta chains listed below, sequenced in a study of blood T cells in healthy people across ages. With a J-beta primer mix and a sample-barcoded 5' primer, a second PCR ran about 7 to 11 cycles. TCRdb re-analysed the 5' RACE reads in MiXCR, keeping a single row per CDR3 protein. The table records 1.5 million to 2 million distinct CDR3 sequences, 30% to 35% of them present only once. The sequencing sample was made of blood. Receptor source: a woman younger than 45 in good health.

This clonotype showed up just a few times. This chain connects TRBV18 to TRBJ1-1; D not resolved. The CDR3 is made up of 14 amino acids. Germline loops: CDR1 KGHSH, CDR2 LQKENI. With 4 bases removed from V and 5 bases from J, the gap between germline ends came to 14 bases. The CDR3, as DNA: TGTGCCAGCTCACGTCAAGCGGGAGAGACTGAAGCTTTCTTT. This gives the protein CASSRQAGETEAFF.

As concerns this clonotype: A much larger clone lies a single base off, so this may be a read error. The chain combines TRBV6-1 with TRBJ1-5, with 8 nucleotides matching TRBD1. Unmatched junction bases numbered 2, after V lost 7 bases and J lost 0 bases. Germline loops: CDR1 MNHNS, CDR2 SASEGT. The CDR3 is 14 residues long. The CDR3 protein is CASKTGDSNQPQHF. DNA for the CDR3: TGTGCCAGCAAGACAGGGGATAGCAATCAGCCCCAGCATTTT.

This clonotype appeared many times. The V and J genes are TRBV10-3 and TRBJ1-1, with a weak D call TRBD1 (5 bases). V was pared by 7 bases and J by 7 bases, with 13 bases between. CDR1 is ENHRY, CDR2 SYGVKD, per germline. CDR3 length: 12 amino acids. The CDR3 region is CAITDVGHEAFF. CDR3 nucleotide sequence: TGTGCCATCACGGACGTGGGGCATGAAGCTTTCTTT.

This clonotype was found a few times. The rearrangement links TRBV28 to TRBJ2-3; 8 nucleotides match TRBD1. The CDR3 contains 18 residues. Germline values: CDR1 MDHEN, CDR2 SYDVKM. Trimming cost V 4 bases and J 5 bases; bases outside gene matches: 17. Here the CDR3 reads CASSSPSGGAIRVDTQYF. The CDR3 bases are TGTGCCAGCAGTTCCCCCTCAGGGGGCGCGATTCGGGTAGATACGCAGTATTTT.

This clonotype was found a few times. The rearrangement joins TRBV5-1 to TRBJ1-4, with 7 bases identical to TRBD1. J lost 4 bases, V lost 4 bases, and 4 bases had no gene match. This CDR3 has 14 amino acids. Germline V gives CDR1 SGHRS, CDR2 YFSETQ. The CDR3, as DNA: TGCGCCAGCAGCCAAACAGGGGATAATGAAAAACTGTTTTTT. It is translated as CASSQTGDNEKLFF. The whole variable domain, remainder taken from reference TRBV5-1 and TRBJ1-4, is KAGVTQTPRYLIKTRGQQVTLSCSPISGHRSVSWYQQTPGQGLQFLFEYFSETQRNKGNFPGRFSGRQFSNSRSEMNVSTLELGDSALYLCASSQTGDNEKLFFGSGTQLSVL.

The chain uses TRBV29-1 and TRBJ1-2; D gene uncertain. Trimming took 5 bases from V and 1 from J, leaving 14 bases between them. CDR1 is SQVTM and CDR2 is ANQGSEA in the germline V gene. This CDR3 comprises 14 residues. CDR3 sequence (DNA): TGCAGCGTTTCCCCTACCGGAAGTAACTATGGCTACACCTTC. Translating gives CSVSPTGSNYGYTF.

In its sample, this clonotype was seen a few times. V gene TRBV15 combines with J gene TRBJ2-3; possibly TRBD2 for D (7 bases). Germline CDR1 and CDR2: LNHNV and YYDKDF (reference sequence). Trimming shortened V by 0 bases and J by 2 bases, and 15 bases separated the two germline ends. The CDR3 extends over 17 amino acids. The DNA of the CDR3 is TGTGCCACCAGCAGAGATAATAAGGGGGGGAACACAGATACGCAGTATTTT. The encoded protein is CATSRDNKGGNTDTQYF. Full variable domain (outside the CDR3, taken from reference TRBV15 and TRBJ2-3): DAMVIQNPRYQVTQFGKPVTLSCSQTLNHNVMYWYQQKSSQAPKLLFHYYDKDFNNEADTPDNFQSRRPNTSFCFLDIRSPGLGDTAMYLCATSRDNKGGNTDTQYFGPGTRLTVL.

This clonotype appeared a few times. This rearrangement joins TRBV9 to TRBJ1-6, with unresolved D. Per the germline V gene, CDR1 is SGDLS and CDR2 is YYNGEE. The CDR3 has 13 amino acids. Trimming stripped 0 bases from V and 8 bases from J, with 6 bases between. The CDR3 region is CASSVAGDSPLHF. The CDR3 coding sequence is TGTGCCAGCAGCGTAGCCGGAGATTCACCCCTCCACTTT. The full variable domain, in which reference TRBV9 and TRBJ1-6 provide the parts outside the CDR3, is DSGVTQTPKHLITATGQRVTLRCSPRSGDLSVYWYQQSLDQGLQFLIQYYNGEERAKGNILERFSAQQFPDLHSELNLSSLELGDSALYFCASSVAGDSPLHFGNGTRLTVT.

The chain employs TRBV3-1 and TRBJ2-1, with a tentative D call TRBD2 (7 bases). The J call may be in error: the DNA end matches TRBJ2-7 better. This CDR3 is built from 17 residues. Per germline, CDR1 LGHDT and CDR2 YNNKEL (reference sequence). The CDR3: CASSQGGGGSSYNEQYF. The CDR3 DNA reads TGTGCCAGCAGCCAGGGGGGAGGGGGTAGCTCCTACAATGAGCAGTACTTC.

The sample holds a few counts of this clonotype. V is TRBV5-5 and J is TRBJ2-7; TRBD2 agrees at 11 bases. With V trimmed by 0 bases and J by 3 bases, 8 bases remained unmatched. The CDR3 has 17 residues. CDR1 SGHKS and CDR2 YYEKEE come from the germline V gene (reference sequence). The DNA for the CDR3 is TGTGCCAGCAGCTTGGAAACTAGCGGGAGCCCCCTCTACGAGCAGTACTTC. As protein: CASSLETSGSPLYEQYF.

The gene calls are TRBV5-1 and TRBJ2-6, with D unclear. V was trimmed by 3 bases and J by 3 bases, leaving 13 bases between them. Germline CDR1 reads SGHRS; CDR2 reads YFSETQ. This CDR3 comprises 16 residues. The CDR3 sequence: CASSSLALGGANVLTF. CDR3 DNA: TGCGCCAGCAGCTCCCTGGCCTTGGGTGGGGCCAACGTCCTGACTTTC.

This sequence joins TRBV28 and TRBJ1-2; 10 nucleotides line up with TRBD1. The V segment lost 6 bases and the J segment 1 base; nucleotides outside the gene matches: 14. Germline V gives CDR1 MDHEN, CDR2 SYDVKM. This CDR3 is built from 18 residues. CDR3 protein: CASSASLGQGGYNYGYTF. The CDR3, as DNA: TGTGCCAGCAGCGCTTCTTTAGGACAGGGGGGTTATAACTATGGCTACACCTTC.

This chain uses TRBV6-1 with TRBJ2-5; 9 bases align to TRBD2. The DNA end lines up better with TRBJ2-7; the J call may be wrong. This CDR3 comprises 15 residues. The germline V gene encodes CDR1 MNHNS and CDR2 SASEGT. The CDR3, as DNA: TGTGCCACCGATAGTCCGGGACTAGCATACTACGAGCAGTACTTC. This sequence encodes CATDSPGLAYYEQYF.

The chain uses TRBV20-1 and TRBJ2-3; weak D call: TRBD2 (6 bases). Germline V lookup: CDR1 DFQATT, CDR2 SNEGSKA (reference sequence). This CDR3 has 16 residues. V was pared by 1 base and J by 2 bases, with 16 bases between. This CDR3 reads CSARVSTGESTDTQYF. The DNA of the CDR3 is TGCAGTGCTAGAGTCTCTACGGGAGAGTCCACAGATACGCAGTATTTT.

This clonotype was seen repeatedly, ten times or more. The CDR3 nucleotides read TGCAGCGTTGTCCCCGGACAGGGGTTCGGCTACACCTTC. Translation: CSVVPGQGFGYTF. The J gene is TRBJ1-2, the V gene TRBV29-1; TRBD1 aligns across 9 bases. J gave up 8 bases and V 4 bases, and 8 bases lay outside the gene matches. The CDR3 has 13 amino acids. The V gene's germline CDR1 is SQVTM and CDR2 ANQGSEA.

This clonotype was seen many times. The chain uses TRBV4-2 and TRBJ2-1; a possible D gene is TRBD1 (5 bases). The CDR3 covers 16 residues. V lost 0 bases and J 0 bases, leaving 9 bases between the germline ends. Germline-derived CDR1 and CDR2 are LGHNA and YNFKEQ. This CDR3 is CASSQDGADSYNEQFF. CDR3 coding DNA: TGTGCCAGCAGCCAAGATGGGGCAGACTCCTACAATGAGCAGTTCTTC.

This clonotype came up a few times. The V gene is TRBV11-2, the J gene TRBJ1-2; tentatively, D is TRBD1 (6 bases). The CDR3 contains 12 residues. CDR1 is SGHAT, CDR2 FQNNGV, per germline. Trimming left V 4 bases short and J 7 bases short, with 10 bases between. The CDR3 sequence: CASSSGASGYTF. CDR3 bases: TGTGCCAGCAGCTCAGGGGCGAGTGGCTACACCTTC. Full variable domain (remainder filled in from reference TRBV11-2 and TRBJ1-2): EAGVAQSPRYKIIEKRQSVAFWCNPISGHATLYWYQQILGQGPKLLIQFQNNGVVDDSQLPKDRFSAERLKGVDSTLKIQPAKLEDSAVYLCASSSGASGYTFGSGTRLTVV.

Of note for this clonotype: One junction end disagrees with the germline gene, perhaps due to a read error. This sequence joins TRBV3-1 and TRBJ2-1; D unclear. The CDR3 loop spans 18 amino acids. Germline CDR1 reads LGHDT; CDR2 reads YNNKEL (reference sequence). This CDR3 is CASSHERAQPRYYSEQFF. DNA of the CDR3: TGTGCCAGCAGCCACGAAAGGGCCCAGCCCCGTTACTACAGTGAGCAGTTCTTC.

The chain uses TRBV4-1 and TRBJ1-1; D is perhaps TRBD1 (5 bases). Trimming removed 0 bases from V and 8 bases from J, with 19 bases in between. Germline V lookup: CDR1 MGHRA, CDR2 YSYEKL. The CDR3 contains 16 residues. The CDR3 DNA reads TGCGCCAGCAGCCAAGATTTTGGGGCGGATCCTTCCGAAGCTTTCTTT. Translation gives CASSQDFGADPSEAFF.

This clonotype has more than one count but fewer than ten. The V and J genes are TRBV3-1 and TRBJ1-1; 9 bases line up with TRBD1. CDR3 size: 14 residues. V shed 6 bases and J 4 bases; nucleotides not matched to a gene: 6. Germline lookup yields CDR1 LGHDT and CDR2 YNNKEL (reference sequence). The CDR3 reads CASSYGQGTTEAFF. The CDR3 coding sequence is TGTGCCAGCAGTTACGGACAGGGGACCACTGAAGCTTTCTTT.

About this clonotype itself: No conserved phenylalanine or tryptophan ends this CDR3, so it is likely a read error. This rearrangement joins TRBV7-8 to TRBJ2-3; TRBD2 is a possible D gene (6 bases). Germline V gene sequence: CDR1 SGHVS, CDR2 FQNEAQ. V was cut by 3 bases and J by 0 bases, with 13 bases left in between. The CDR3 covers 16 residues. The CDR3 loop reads CASSFSVGLSTDTQYL. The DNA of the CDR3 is TGTGCCAGCAGCTTTTCAGTCGGACTAAGCACAGATACGCAGTATTTG.

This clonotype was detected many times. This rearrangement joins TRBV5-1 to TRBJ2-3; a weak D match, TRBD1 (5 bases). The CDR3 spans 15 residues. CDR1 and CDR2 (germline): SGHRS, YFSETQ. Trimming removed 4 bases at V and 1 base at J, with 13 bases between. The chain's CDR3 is CASSPRAQGTDTQYF. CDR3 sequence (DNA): TGCGCCAGCAGCCCCAGAGCACAGGGCACAGATACGCAGTATTTT.

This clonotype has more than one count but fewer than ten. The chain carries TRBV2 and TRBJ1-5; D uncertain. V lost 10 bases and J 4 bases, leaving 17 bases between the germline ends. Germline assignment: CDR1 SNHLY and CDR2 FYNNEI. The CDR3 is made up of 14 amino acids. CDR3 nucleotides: TGTGCCACCGACCCAGGAGGGCTGAATCAGCCCCAGCATTTT. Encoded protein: CATDPGGLNQPQHF. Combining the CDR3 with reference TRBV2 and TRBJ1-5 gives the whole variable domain EPEVTQTPSHQVTQMGQEVILRCVPISNHLYFYWYRQILGQKVEFLVSFYNNEISEKSEIFDDQFSVERPDGSNFTLKIRSTKLEDSAMYFCATDPGGLNQPQHFGDGTRLSIL.

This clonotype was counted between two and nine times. The CDR3 DNA reads as TGTGCCAGCAGCTCTTCAGGGGGTACGACAGATACGCAGTATTTT. Protein: CASSSSGGTTDTQYF. This chain uses TRBV11-3 with TRBJ2-3, with 7 bases fitting TRBD1. Trimming removed 4 bases from V and 3 bases from J; junction bases left unmatched: 7. The germline gives CDR1 SGHNT, CDR2 YENEEA. There are 15 residues in the CDR3.

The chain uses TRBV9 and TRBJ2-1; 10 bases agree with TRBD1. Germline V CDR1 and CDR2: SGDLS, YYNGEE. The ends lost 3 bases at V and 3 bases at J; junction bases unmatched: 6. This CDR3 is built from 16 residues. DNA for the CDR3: TGTGCCAGCAGCGCCCGGGACAGGGGATTCTACAATGAGCAGTTCTTC. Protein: CASSARDRGFYNEQFF.

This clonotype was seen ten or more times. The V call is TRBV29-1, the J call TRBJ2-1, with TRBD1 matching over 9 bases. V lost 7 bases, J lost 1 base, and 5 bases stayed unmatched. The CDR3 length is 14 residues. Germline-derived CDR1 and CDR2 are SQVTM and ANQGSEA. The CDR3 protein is CSGQDRGSYNEQFF. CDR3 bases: TGCAGCGGGCAGGACAGGGGATCCTACAATGAGCAGTTCTTC.

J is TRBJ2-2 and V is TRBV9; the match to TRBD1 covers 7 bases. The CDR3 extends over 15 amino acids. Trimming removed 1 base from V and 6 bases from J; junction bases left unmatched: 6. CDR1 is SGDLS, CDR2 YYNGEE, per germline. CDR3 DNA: TGTGCCAGCAGCGTATCAGGGGGTAACGCCGGGGAGCTGTTTTTT. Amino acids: CASSVSGGNAGELFF.

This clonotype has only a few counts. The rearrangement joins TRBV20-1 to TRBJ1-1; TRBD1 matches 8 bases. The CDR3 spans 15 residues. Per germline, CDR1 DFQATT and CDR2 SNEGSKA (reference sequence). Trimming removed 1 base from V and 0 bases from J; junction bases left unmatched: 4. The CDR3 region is CSARGAGGMNTEAFF. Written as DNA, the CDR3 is TGCAGTGCTAGAGGGGCAGGGGGCATGAACACTGAAGCTTTCTTT.

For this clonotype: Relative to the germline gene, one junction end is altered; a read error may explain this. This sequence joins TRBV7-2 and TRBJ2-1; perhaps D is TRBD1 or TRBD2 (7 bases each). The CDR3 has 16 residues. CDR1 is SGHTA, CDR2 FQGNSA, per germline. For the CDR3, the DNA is TGTGCCGGCAGCTCCGGGATCGGGCAGGGGGGGTCTGAGCAGTTCTTC. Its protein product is CAGSSGIGQGGSEQFF.

The DNA of the CDR3 is TGTGCCAGCAGCCCTGGGATAGGACCGAGAGGGGAGACCCAGTACTTC. It encodes CASSPGIGPRGETQYF. The genes are TRBV28 and TRBJ2-5; D is possibly TRBD2 (5 bases). The CDR3 covers 16 residues. Germline CDR1 and CDR2: MDHEN and SYDVKM. The V and J ends lost 6 bases and 5 bases respectively, with 22 bases between them.